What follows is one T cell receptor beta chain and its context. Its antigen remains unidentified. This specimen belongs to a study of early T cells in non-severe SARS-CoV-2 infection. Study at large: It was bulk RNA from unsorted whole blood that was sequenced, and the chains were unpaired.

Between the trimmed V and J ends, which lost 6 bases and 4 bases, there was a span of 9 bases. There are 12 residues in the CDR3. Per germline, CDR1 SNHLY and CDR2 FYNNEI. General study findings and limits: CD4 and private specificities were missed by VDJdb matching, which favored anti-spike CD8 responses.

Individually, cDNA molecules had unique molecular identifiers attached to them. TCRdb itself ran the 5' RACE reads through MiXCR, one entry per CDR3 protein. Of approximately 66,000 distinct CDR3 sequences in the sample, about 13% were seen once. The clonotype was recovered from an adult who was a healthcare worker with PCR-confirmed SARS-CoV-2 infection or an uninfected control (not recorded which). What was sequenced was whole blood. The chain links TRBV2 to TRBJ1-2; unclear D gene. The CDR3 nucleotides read TGTGCCAGCAGCGAGAGGCTCTATGGCTACACCTTC. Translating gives CASSERLYGYTF.